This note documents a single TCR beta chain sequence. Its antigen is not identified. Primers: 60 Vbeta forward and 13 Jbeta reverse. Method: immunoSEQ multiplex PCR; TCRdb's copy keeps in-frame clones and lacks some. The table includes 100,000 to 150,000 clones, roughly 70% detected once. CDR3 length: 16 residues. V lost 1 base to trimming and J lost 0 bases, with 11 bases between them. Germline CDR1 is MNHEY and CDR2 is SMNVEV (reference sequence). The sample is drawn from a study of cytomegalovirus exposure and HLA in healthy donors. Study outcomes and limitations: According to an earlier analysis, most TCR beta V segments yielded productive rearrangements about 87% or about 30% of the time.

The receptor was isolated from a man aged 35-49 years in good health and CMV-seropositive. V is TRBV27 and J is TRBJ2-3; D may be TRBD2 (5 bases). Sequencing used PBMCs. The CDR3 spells CASSLLGGPSTDTQYF. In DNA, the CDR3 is TGTGCCAGCAGTTTATTAGGAGGCCCTAGCACAGATACGCAGTATTTT.